This T cell receptor beta chain was identified in a study of CD8 T cells in Susac syndrome (dated by TCRdb to 2018 to 2020). In the study overall: Whether CD8+ T cell activation and differentiation in Susac syndrome was antigen driven was tested using repertoire sequencing. Clonality of the CD8+ T cell repertoire was compared between eleven to twelve healthy donors, about 14 Susac syndrome patients and roughly 16 multiple sclerosis patients.

RNA was extracted using the RNeasy kit, and roughly 0.5 to 1 microgram was reverse transcribed with random hexamers. The immunoSEQ multiplex PCR assay, which covers 54 Vbeta and 13 Jbeta segments, was used to amplify TCR beta CDR3 regions. Bias from PCR amplification was corrected by using a synthetic template baseline for primer optimization and for computational correction. As for the authors' bioinformatics: Reads were assigned to V, D and J genes according to IMGT and analyzed in immunoSEQ Analyzer, with only productive sequences retained. Clonality was calculated as one minus the Shannon entropy normalized by log2 of the number of productive unique sequences. For each patient and control, public and private clones were evaluated within the 100 most prevalent clones. Clones were defined as Susac-specific when absent from the healthy and MS cohorts, from fewer than 1,300 published viral clones and from other ImmuneACCESS disease sequences. The public reads were reanalyzed by TCRdb: fastp trimming at Q25, MiXCR alignment, in-frame beta chains only. When rows share a CDR3 protein, they turn into one entry using the most common DNA and genes. It is TCRdb's table, rather than the study itself, that gives the V and J calls and clone size. The sample table shows about 120,000 distinct CDR3 sequences, and approximately 90% are seen once. Of the sample, about 0.12% is held by the ten largest clones.

The germline V gene supplies CDR1 SNHLY and CDR2 FYNNEI. Cut back by 7 bases and 5 bases, the V and J ends lie 20 bases apart. The CDR3 holds 16 amino acids from the cysteine to the phenylalanine. The only DNA kept is the CDR3, 48 bases in frame from the first base. Points the paper makes about the study in general: The TCR sequencing and HLA analysis was acknowledged to have included a relatively small number of individuals.

Concerning this clonotype itself: What antigen it recognizes has not been identified. Qualities for individual bases were not recorded, and no much larger clone is one base off.

High-throughput TCR beta sequencing profiled peripheral blood CD8+ and CD4+ T cells from healthy donors, Susac syndrome patients and multiple sclerosis patients. Healthy donors were included as age- and sex-matched controls. Bulk CD8+ and CD4+ T cells were purified by magnetic negative isolation, whereas CD8+ TEMRA cells were enriched by FACS. Blood was collected in EDTA tubes and processed within 24 hours, with PBMCs isolated through density gradient centrifugation. PBMCs intended for TCR sequencing were cryopreserved in liquid nitrogen and thawed later in a water bath at 37 degrees C. The sorted or isolated CD4+, CD8+ and CD8+ TEMRA cells had a purity of 90% or higher.

The sequencing input was CD8+ T cells from PBMCs. The TCR comes from a human donor in good health. The rearrangement joined TRBV2 to TRBJ2-2; TRBD1 is a weak D gene call, 7 bases matching. The sequence in DNA is TGTGCCAGCACCGACATGCGACAGGGAGGAACCGGGGAGCTGTTTTTT. Its protein reads: CASTDMRQGGTGELFF.